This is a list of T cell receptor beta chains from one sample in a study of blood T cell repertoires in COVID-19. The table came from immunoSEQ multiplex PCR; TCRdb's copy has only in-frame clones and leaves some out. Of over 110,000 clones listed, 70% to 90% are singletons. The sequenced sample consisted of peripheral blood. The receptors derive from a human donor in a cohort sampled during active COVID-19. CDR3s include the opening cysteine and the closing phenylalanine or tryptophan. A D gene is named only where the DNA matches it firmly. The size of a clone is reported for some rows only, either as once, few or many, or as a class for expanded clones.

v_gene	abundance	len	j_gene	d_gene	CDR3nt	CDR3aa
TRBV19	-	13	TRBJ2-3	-	TGTGCCAGTAGTCGGCAGGTCGGAGATACGCAGTATTTT	CASSRQVGDTQYF
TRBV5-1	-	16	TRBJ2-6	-	TGCGCCAGCAGACCACTACAGGGCCCGGGGGCCAACGTCCTGACTTTC	CASRPLQGPGANVLTF
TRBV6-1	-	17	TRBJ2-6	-	TGTGCCAGCAGTGACCTCGCGGCCCGGGTTGGGGCCAACGTCCTGACTTTC	CASSDLAARVGANVLTF
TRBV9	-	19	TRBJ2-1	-	TGTGCCAGCAGCCCCCGCTCCGGGGGTTTCATGAGCTCCTACAATGAGCAGTTCTTC	CASSPRSGGFMSSYNEQFF
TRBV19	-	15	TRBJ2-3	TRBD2	TGTGCCAGTAGGGGACTAGCGGGGAATGAGGATACGCAGTATTTT	CASRGLAGNEDTQYF
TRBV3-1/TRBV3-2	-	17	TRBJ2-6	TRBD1	TGTGCCAGCAGCCAAGACGGGACAGCTGCTGGGGCCAACGTCCTGACTTTC	CASSQDGTAAGANVLTF
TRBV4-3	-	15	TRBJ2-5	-	TGCGCCAGCAGTCCAGCGGTGTCAGGGGAAGAGACCCAGTACTTC	CASSPAVSGEETQYF
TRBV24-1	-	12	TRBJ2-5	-	TGTGCCACCACAGCGTACCAAGAGACCCAGTACTTC	CATTAYQETQYF
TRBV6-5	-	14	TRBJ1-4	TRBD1	TGTGCCAGCAGCTGGGGACAGGGTAATGAAAAACTGTTTTTT	CASSWGQGNEKLFF
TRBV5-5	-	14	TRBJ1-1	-	TGTGCCAGCAGCTTCCGGCCCCTCGGGGCTGAAGCTTTCTTT	CASSFRPLGAEAFF
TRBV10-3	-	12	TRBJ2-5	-	TGTGCCGTGAGCCGGGTTCAAGAGACCCAGTACTTC	CAVSRVQETQYF
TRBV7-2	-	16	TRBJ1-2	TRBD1	TGTGCCAGCAGCCTAATTCCGGGACAGGGTGGCTATGGCTACACCTTC	CASSLIPGQGGYGYTF
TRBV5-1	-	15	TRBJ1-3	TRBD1	TGCGCCAGCAGCTTGGTCGGGACAGGGAGAAACACCATATATTTT	CASSLVGTGRNTIYF
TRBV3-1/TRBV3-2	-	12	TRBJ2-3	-	TGTGCCAGCAGCCACGAGCGGCATACGCAGTATTTT	CASSHERHTQYF
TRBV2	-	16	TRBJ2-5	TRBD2	TGTGCCAGCAGTGGGATTGCTAGCGGGGGTGGAGAGACCCAGTACTTC	CASSGIASGGGETQYF
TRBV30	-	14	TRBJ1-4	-	TGTGCCTGGAGTAACAGGGCCGGTAATGAAAAACTGTTTTTT	CAWSNRAGNEKLFF
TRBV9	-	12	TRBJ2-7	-	TGTGCCAGCAGCGTTAAGTCCGGCGAGCAGTACTTC	CASSVKSGEQYF
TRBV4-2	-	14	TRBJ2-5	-	TGTGCCAGCAGCCAATCAACTAGGGAAGAGACCCAGTACTTC	CASSQSTREETQYF
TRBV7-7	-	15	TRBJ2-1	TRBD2	TGTGCCAGCAGCTTATTTGCGGGGGGCTACAATGAGCAGTTCTTC	CASSLFAGGYNEQFF
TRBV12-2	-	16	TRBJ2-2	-	TGTGCAAGTCGCTTAGTGGCGAGCGGGGGGGCCGGGGAGCTGTTTTTT	CASRLVASGGAGELFF
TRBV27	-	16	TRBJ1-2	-	TGTGCCAGCAGTTTATCGAACAGACACTTTAACTATGGCTACACCTTC	CASSLSNRHFNYGYTF
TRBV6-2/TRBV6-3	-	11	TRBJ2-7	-	TGTGCCAGCAGTCCGTCTTACGAGCAGTACTTC	CASSPSYEQYF
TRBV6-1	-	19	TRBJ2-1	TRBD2	TGTGCCAGCAGTGAATCCACGATCGGCGGGGGGCTCTCCTACAATGAGCAGTTCTTC	CASSESTIGGGLSYNEQFF
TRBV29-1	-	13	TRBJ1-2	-	TGCAGCGTCGAATATAGGAGGGACTATGGCTACACCTTC	CSVEYRRDYGYTF
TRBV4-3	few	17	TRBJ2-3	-	TGCGCCAGCAGCCAAGCTTCAGGGGTTTCAAGGGCGGATACGCAGTATTTT	CASSQASGVSRADTQYF
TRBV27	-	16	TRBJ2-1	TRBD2	TGTGCCAGCAGTTTCCTCTTTCGGGGGGCCTACAATGAGCAGTTCTTC	CASSFLFRGAYNEQFF
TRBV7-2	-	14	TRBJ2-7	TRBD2	TGTGCCAGCAGCTCTCTAGCGGTCTCCTACGAGCAGTACTTC	CASSSLAVSYEQYF
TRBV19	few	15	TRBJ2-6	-	TGTGCCAGTAAGAACGACAACTCTGGGGCCAACGTCCTGACTTTC	CASKNDNSGANVLTF
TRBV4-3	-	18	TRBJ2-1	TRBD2	TGCGCCAGCAGCCAAGATCTGATGCGGGGGAGCTCCTACAATGAGCAGTTCTTC	CASSQDLMRGSSYNEQFF
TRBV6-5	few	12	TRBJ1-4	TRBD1	TGTGCCAGCAGCCCCCACAGGGGAAAACTGTTTTTT	CASSPHRGKLFF